One and the same sample provided the 28 T cell receptor beta chains below, sequenced in a study of radiotherapy plus CTLA-4 blockade in lung cancer. Sequenced by immunoSEQ multiplex PCR; TCRdb stores in-frame clones only, minus some. Among roughly 63,000 clones listed, approximately 65% were seen once. This specimen was peripheral blood, taken from a patient treated with radiotherapy plus ipilimumab. The source is a human donor with non-small cell lung cancer whose response to radiotherapy plus ipilimumab could not be evaluated.

The chain is built from TRBV28 and TRBJ2-2, with 7 bases aligning to TRBD1. The CDR3 covers 16 residues. V gave up 8 bases and J gave up 5 bases; unmatched junction bases: 14. The V gene's germline CDR1 is MDHEN and CDR2 SYDVKM. The CDR3 loop is CASAPGAGGKTGELFF. DNA for the CDR3: TGTGCCAGCGCCCCCGGCGCAGGGGGAAAAACCGGGGAGCTGTTTTTT. Using reference TRBV28 and TRBJ2-2 for the parts outside the CDR3, the full variable domain is DVKVTQSSRYLVKRTGEKVFLECVQDMDHENMFWYRQDPGLGLRLIYFSYDVKMKEKGDIPEGYSVSREKKERFSLILESASTNQTSMYLCASAPGAGGKTGELFFGEGSRLTVL.

This clone was counted only a few times. This chain uses TRBV30 with TRBJ2-5; D call uncertain. The germline V gene encodes CDR1 GTSNPN and CDR2 SVGIG (reference sequence). The CDR3 contains 12 residues. The V gene lost 1 base and the J gene lost 4 bases, with 7 bases spanning the gap. The CDR3 region is CAWSGLGETQYF. The DNA for the CDR3 is TGTGCCTGGAGTGGACTGGGAGAGACCCAGTACTTC.

This clone showed up just a few times. The genes are TRBV2 and TRBJ1-1, with a tentative D call TRBD1 (5 bases). CDR3 size: 13 residues. V was pared by 11 bases and J by 0 bases, with 13 bases between. Per the germline V gene, CDR1 is SNHLY and CDR2 is FYNNEI. CDR3 protein: CASTRGMNTEAFF. The CDR3 coding sequence is TGTGCCTCCACTCGGGGGATGAACACTGAAGCTTTCTTT. The full variable domain, rest sourced from reference TRBV2 and TRBJ1-1, is EPEVTQTPSHQVTQMGQEVILRCVPISNHLYFYWYRQILGQKVEFLVSFYNNEISEKSEIFDDQFSVERPDGSNFTLKIRSTKLEDSAMYFCASTRGMNTEAFFGQGTRLTVV.

This chain uses TRBV2 with TRBJ2-3; no reliable D call. CDR3 length: 12 amino acids. Per the germline V gene, CDR1 is SNHLY and CDR2 is FYNNEI. V lost 6 bases and J 5 bases, leaving 9 bases between the germline ends. CDR3 in amino acids: CASSETGDTQYF. In DNA form, the CDR3 reads TGTGCCAGCAGCGAGACGGGAGATACGCAGTATTTT.

Comment on this clone: Germline is not matched at one junction end, which may reflect a read error. Additional DNA sequences in this sample encode the identical CDR3. The V gene is TRBV5-1, the J gene TRBJ2-1; TRBD1 matches at 11 bases. The CDR3 spans 18 residues. Germline CDR1 SGHRS, CDR2 YFSETQ. The CDR3 DNA follows: TGCGCCAGCGCCCGGGGTCCTAGACCGGGACAGGGGGGGGATGAACAGTTCTTC. Its translation: CASARGPRPGQGGDEQFF.

In nucleotides, the CDR3 is TGTGCCAGCAGCTCCAGTGAGGCTATGTCCTACAATGAGCAGTTCTTC. Translation gives CASSSSEAMSYNEQFF. The rearrangement joins TRBV11-2 to TRBJ2-1; D is undetermined. The CDR3 spans 16 residues. V dropped 4 bases and J dropped 1 base, with 14 bases sitting between them. CDR1 is SGHAT and CDR2 is FQNNGV in the germline V gene.

The CDR3 nucleotides are TGTGCCAGCAGCTTAGGGACAGGGGAGTCAGAGACCCAGTACTTC. Its protein is CASSLGTGESETQYF. This chain connects TRBV7-9 to TRBJ2-5; 9 positions match TRBD1. The V gene's germline CDR1 is SEHNR and CDR2 FQNEAQ (reference sequence). J lost 4 bases, V lost 1 base, and 4 bases had no gene match. This CDR3 spans 15 amino acids.

V usage is TRBV5-6 and J usage is TRBJ1-3, with 8 bases aligning to TRBD1. Germline V gene sequence: CDR1 SGHDT, CDR2 YYEEEE. This CDR3 region has 15 residues. After removal of 0 bases from V and 2 bases from J, the junction contained 1 base not matched to a gene. This CDR3 reads CASSLGQGTGNTIYF. DNA for the CDR3: TGTGCCAGCAGCTTGGGACAGGGGACTGGAAACACCATATATTTT.

This clone occurred a few times. V is TRBV5-6 and J is TRBJ1-1; D is ambiguous. This CDR3 region has 11 residues. The ends were cut back, 4 bases at V and 6 bases at J, with 7 bases in the middle. Germline V gene lookup returns CDR1 SGHDT and CDR2 YYEEEE. The CDR3 is CASSLGAEAFF. CDR3 in DNA: TGTGCCAGCAGCCTGGGCGCTGAAGCTTTCTTT. The whole variable domain, filled in from reference TRBV5-6 and TRBJ1-1, reads DAGVTQSPTHLIKTRGQQVTLRCSPKSGHDTVSWYQQALGQGPQFIFQYYEEEERQRGNFPDRFSGHQFPNYSSELNVNALLLGDSALYLCASSLGAEAFFGQGTRLTVV.

This clone was seen only a few times. CDR3 sequence reads: CASSPGTGNPHEQYF. CDR3 bases: TGTGCCAGCAGCCCCGGGACAGGGAACCCCCACGAGCAGTACTTC. The V gene is TRBV7-9, the J gene TRBJ2-7, with 9 bases matching TRBD1. Germline CDR1 reads SEHNR; CDR2 reads FQNEAQ (reference sequence). V trimming: 5 bases; J trimming: 5 bases; junction bases outside the gene matches: 10. CDR3 size: 15 residues.

This clone has just a few counts. This chain joins TRBV19 and TRBJ1-4; D remains unclear. The CDR3 totals 17 residues. CDR1 and CDR2 from the germline V gene are LNHDA and SQIVND (reference sequence). The V and J ends lost 4 bases and 5 bases respectively, with 20 bases between them. The CDR3 spells CASSTSHEPHRNEKLFF. The CDR3 nucleotides are TGTGCCAGTAGTACCTCCCATGAGCCCCACCGAAATGAAAAACTGTTTTTT.

The chain is built from TRBV11-2 and TRBJ1-2; 10 bases line up with TRBD1. V gave up 5 bases and J gave up 2 bases; unmatched junction bases: 11. CDR1 and CDR2 (germline): SGHAT, FQNNGV. The CDR3 spans 17 residues. CDR3 region: CASSRNNPDRGNYGYTF. CDR3 bases: TGTGCCAGCAGCCGCAACAACCCGGACAGGGGGAACTATGGCTACACCTTC.

The chain links TRBV19 to TRBJ2-3; maybe TRBD2 (7 bases). Between the trimmed V and J ends, which lost 6 bases and 5 bases, there was a span of 15 bases. The CDR3 spans 14 residues. CDR1 LNHDA and CDR2 SQIVND come from the germline V gene (reference sequence). CDR3 amino acids: CASSEGGYQDTQYF. The CDR3 region has the DNA TGTGCCAGTAGCGAGGGGGGGTACCAAGATACGCAGTATTTT.

This clone has just a few counts. The chain joins TRBV15 to TRBJ2-3, with 9 positions matching TRBD1. Germline V CDR1 and CDR2: LNHNV, YYDKDF (reference sequence). The V gene end was trimmed by 4 bases and the J gene end by 4 bases; junction bases not matched to a gene: 9. The CDR3 is 16 residues long. CDR3 nucleotide sequence: TGTGCCACCAGCAAACCGGACAGGGGCAGCCCAGATACGCAGTATTTT. Residues: CATSKPDRGSPDTQYF.

The V and J genes are TRBV20-1 and TRBJ1-2; D is unresolved. The CDR3 spans 10 residues. Trimming removed 6 bases at V and 8 bases at J, with 10 bases between. Germline CDR1 DFQATT, CDR2 SNEGSKA (reference sequence). In nucleotides, the CDR3 is TGCAGTGCCCCGAGTATGGGCTACACCTTC. This encodes CSAPSMGYTF.

The rearrangement joins TRBV6-1 to TRBJ1-2, with D unclear. Trimming stripped 0 bases from V and 2 bases from J, with 7 bases between. Germline V gene lookup returns CDR1 MNHNS and CDR2 SASEGT. The CDR3 spans 14 residues. This CDR3 is CASSEAYTNYGYTF. CDR3 nucleotide sequence: TGTGCCAGCAGTGAAGCGTACACGAACTATGGCTACACCTTC.

This clone was seen a handful of times. The chain combines TRBV7-2 with TRBJ2-7; TRBD2 is a possible D gene (5 bases). CDR1 SGHTA and CDR2 FQGNSA come from the germline V gene. The CDR3 runs to 16 residues. Trimming took 1 base from V and 3 from J, leaving 16 bases between them. The CDR3 protein is CASSLVRLARDYEQYF. The CDR3 DNA reads as TGTGCCAGCAGCTTAGTTAGGCTAGCAAGGGACTACGAGCAGTACTTC.

The chain uses TRBV28 and TRBJ2-7; 8 bases agree with TRBD1. CDR1 and CDR2 from the germline V gene are MDHEN and SYDVKM. The CDR3 is made up of 20 amino acids. Trimming removed 3 bases from V and 4 bases from J; junction bases left unmatched: 23. CDR3 DNA sequence: TGTGCCAGCAGTTTCGTGAGTCTTTTGGGAGGACAGGGAACGATATACGAGCAGTACTTC. This gives the protein CASSFVSLLGGQGTIYEQYF.

The chain links TRBV19 to TRBJ1-2; D might be TRBD1 (5 bases). This CDR3 contains 12 residues. CDR1 is LNHDA, CDR2 SQIVND, per germline (reference sequence). V gave up 3 bases and J gave up 8 bases, with 10 bases separating them. The CDR3 DNA sequence: TGTGCCAGTAGTATTGATGACAGAGGCTACACCTTC. It specifies CASSIDDRGYTF.

The chain uses TRBV7-8 and TRBJ1-1; D possibly corresponds to TRBD1 (5 bases). Germline-derived CDR1 and CDR2 are SGHVS and FQNEAQ. This CDR3 is 13 amino acids long. The V end was cut by 5 bases, the J end by 3 bases, with 10 bases between. The chain's CDR3 is CASSTTEYTEAFF. CDR3 coding DNA: TGTGCCAGCAGCACGACAGAGTACACTGAAGCTTTCTTT.

V gene TRBV5-6 combines with J gene TRBJ2-5, with D possibly being TRBD2 (5 bases). Judging by the DNA end, TRBJ2-7 fits better; the J call may be wrong. The CDR3 is 14 residues long. In germline, CDR1 is SGHDT, CDR2 YYEEEE. CDR3 nucleotide sequence: TGTGCCAGCAGCTTGGGAGGGAGCTCCTACGAGCAGTACTTC. Translated: CASSLGGSSYEQYF.

The V call is TRBV6-1, the J call TRBJ2-7; possibly TRBD2 for D (5 bases). V gave up 7 bases and J gave up 2 bases, with 12 bases separating them. The germline V gene has CDR1 MNHNS and CDR2 SASEGT. CDR3 length: 13 residues. CDR3 nucleotide sequence: TGTGCCAGCACCCACACTAGAACCTACGAGCAGTACTTC. It codes for CASTHTRTYEQYF.

The gene calls are TRBV5-1 and TRBJ1-5, with TRBD1 as a possible D gene (6 bases). Germline-derived CDR1 and CDR2 are SGHRS and YFSETQ. Trimming cost V 4 bases and J 6 bases, with 14 bases left between them. This CDR3 is 14 amino acids long. DNA of the CDR3: TGCGCCAGCAGCCCAGGGGACGGTAGTCAGCCCCAGCATTTT. It yields the protein CASSPGDGSQPQHF.

This clone has only a few counts. V usage is TRBV6-5 and J usage is TRBJ2-7; 8 bases map to TRBD2. V dropped 6 bases and J dropped 6; count of bases not matched to a gene: 13. The germline V gene encodes CDR1 MNHEY and CDR2 SVGAGI. This CDR3 is built from 15 residues. The CDR3 loop reads CASSQDGGVWAEQYF. In DNA, the CDR3 is TGTGCCAGCAGCCAAGACGGGGGGGTTTGGGCCGAGCAGTACTTC.

This clone has a handful of counts. The V call is TRBV7-2, the J call TRBJ1-4; no clear D. There are 15 residues in the CDR3. Germline V lookup: CDR1 SGHTA, CDR2 FQGNSA. V lost 3 bases, J lost 0 bases, and 8 bases lay in between. CDR3 DNA: TGTGCCAGCAGCTTGTCATTTGCAACTAATGAAAAACTGTTTTTT. It yields the protein CASSLSFATNEKLFF.

V and J are TRBV4-2 and TRBJ2-7; 13 nucleotides line up with TRBD2. This CDR3 spans 14 amino acids. V lost 2 bases and J lost 12; bases outside the gene matches: 7. Germline V gene lookup returns CDR1 LGHNA and CDR2 YNFKEQ. CDR3 sequence (DNA): TGTGCCAGCAGCCAACCCGGGACTAGCGGGGATAGGTACTTC. Its translation: CASSQPGTSGDRYF.

This clone turned up a few times. The chain is built from TRBV9 and TRBJ1-3; 10 bases are shared with TRBD1. CDR1 is SGDLS, CDR2 YYNGEE, per germline. V gave up 8 bases and J gave up 4 bases; unmatched junction bases: 9. This CDR3 has 15 residues. CDR3 protein: CASNRGQGNGNTIYF. The CDR3, as DNA: TGTGCCAGTAACCGGGGACAGGGGAACGGAAACACCATATATTTT.

The chain uses TRBV29-1 and TRBJ2-2, with TRBD1 matching over 9 bases. V was clipped by 7 bases and J by 4 bases; unmatched bases: 4. The CDR3 is 13 amino acids. The germline CDR1 and CDR2 sequences are SQVTM and ANQGSEA. As DNA, the CDR3 is TGCAGCGCCGGACAGGGGCCCACCGGGGAGCTGTTTTTT. Protein product: CSAGQGPTGELFF.